This TCR beta chain was identified in a study of T cells in narcolepsy. About the research overall: Healthy controls were enrolled alongside patients with narcolepsy type 1 or type 2. General study points: Comparing one patient's CSF and blood CD4+ clonotypes highlighted HCRT- and TRIB2-specific autoreactive clonotypes. In some patient and control memory CD4+ samples, autoreactive clones were absent.

Trimming cost V 7 bases and J 0 bases; bases outside gene matches: 5. Germline V gene data show CDR1 as SNHLY and CDR2 as FYNNEI. The CDR3 loop spans 15 amino acids. The protocol was immunoSEQ multiplex PCR, while the TCRdb copy is restricted to in-frame clones and leaves out a portion. The table records over 25,000 clones, roughly 79% of them present only once. To note about this clone: Antigen: not known.

V is TRBV2 and J is TRBJ2-2; 7 nucleotides align to TRBD2. The clonotype comes from a human donor in good health. Input material: memory (CD45RA-) CD4+ T cells from blood. Written as DNA, the CDR3 is TGTGCCAGCAAAAACGGACTAGCGAACACCGGGGAGCTGTTTTTT. The encoded protein is CASKNGLANTGELFF. Combining the CDR3 with reference TRBV2 and TRBJ2-2 gives the whole variable domain EPEVTQTPSHQVTQMGQEVILRCVPISNHLYFYWYRQILGQKVEFLVSFYNNEISEKSEIFDDQFSVERPDGSNFTLKIRSTKLEDSAMYFCASKNGLANTGELFFGEGSRLTVL.